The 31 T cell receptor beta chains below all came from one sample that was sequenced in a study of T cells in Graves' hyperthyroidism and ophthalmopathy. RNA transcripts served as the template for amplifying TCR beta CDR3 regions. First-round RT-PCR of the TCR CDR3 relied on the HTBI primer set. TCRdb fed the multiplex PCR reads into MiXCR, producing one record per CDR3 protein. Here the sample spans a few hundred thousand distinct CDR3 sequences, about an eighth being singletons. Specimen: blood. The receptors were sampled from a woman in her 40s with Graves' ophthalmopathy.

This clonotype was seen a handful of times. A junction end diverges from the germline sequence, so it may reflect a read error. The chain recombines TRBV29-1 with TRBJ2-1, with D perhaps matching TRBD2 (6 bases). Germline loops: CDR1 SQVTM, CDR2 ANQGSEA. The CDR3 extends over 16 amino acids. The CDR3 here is CSVDGGRGTVYNGQFF. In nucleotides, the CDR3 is TGCAGCGTTGATGGAGGGCGGGGCACTGTATACAATGGGCAGTTCTTC.

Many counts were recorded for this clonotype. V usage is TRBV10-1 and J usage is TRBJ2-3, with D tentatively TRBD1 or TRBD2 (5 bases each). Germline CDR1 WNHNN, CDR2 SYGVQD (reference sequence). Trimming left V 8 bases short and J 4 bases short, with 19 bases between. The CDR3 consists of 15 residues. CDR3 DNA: TGCGCCAGCTCTCCGGGGCTCCTTGATGCAGATACGCAGTATTTT. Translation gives CASSPGLLDADTQYF.

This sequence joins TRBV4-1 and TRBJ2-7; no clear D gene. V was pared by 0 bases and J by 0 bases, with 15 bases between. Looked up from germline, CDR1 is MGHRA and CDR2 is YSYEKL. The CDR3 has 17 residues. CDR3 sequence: CASSQDSWYQRSYEQYF. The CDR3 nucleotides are TGCGCCAGCAGCCAAGACTCATGGTACCAGCGCTCCTACGAGCAGTACTTC.

The CDR3 DNA sequence: TGTGCCAGTAGTATTCGTTTCAGGAATCAGCCCCAGCATTTT. This codes for CASSIRFRNQPQHF. V is TRBV19 and J is TRBJ1-5; no clear D. In germline, CDR1 is LNHDA, CDR2 SQIVND (reference sequence). CDR3 length: 14 residues. The V and J ends lost 3 bases and 4 bases respectively, with 10 bases between them.

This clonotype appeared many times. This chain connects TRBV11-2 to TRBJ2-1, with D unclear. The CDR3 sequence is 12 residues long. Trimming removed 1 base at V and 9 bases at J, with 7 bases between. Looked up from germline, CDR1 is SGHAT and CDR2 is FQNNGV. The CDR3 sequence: CASSLGSVEQFF. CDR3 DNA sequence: TGTGCCAGCAGCTTAGGGTCTGTTGAGCAGTTCTTC. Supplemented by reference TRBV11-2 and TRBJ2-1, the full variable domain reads EAGVAQSPRYKIIEKRQSVAFWCNPISGHATLYWYQQILGQGPKLLIQFQNNGVVDDSQLPKDRFSAERLKGVDSTLKIQPAKLEDSAVYLCASSLGSVEQFFGPGTRLTVL.

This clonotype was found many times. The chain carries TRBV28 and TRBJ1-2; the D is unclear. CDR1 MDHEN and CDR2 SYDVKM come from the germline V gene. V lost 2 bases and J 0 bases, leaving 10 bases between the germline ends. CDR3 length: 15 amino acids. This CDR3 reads CASSLIGITNYGYTF. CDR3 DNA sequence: TGTGCCAGCAGTTTAATAGGGATTACTAACTATGGCTACACCTTC.

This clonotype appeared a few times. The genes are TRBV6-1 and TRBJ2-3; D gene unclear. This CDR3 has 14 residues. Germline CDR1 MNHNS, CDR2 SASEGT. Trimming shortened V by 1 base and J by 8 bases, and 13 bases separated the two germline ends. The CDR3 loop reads CASSEVRTQSTQYF. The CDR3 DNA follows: TGTGCCAGCAGTGAAGTCCGGACGCAGTCTACGCAGTATTTT.

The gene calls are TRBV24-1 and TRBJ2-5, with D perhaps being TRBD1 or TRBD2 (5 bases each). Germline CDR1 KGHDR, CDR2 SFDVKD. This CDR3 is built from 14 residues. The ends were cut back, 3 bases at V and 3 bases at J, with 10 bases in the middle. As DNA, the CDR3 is TGTGCCACCAGTGATGGGGGAGCGAAAGAGACCCAGTACTTC. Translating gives CATSDGGAKETQYF.

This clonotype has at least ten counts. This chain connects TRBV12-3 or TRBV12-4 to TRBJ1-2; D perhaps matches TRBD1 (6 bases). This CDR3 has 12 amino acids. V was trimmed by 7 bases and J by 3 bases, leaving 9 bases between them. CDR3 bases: TGTGCCAGCAACTACAGGGACTATGGCTACACCTTC. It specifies CASNYRDYGYTF.

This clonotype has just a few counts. In DNA, the CDR3 is TGCGCCAGCAGCTTTCAGGGGGCGCGGGGCACTGAAGCTTTCTTT. As protein: CASSFQGARGTEAFF. The gene calls are TRBV5-1 and TRBJ1-1; 8 nucleotides agree with TRBD1. The CDR3 is made up of 15 amino acids. Germline V lookup: CDR1 SGHRS, CDR2 YFSETQ. The V gene end was trimmed by 2 bases and the J gene end by 4 bases; junction bases not matched to a gene: 7.

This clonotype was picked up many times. The chain's CDR3 is CASSPRLAGGQNIQYF. The DNA of the CDR3 is TGTGCCAGCAGCCCACGTCTAGCGGGGGGACAGAACATTCAGTACTTC. This sequence joins TRBV7-9 and TRBJ2-4; 11 bases map to TRBD2. Germline V gene sequence: CDR1 SEHNR, CDR2 FQNEAQ (reference sequence). The V segment lost 5 bases and the J segment 7 bases; nucleotides outside the gene matches: 10. There are 16 residues in the CDR3.

This CDR3 reads CASSLQLAATNEKLFF. DNA for the CDR3: TGTGCCAGCAGCCTCCAGTTGGCCGCAACTAATGAAAAACTGTTTTTT. The J gene is TRBJ1-4, the V gene TRBV28, with no clear D. Germline CDR1 reads MDHEN; CDR2 reads SYDVKM. Trimming took off 6 bases at V and 0 bases at J, with 14 bases between the two ends. The CDR3 runs 16 residues.

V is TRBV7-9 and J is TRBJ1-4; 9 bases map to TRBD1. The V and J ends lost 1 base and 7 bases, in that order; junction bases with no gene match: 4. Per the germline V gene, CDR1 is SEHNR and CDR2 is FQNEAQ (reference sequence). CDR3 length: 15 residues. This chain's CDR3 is CASSLVRTGAEKLFF. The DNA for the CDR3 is TGTGCCAGCAGCTTAGTACGGACAGGGGCTGAAAAACTGTTTTTT.

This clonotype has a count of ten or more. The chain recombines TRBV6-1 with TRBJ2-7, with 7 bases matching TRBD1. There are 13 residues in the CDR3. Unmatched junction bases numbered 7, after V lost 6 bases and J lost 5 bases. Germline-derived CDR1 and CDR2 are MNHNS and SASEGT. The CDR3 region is CASSPGTANEQYF. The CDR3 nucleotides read TGTGCCAGCAGCCCCGGGACAGCGAACGAGCAGTACTTC.

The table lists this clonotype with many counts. Written as DNA, the CDR3 is TGTGCCAGCAGCTCGACTAGGGGCGGTGGGTACGAGCAGTACTTC. Its protein product is CASSSTRGGGYEQYF. The V call is TRBV7-8, the J call TRBJ2-7; maybe TRBD2 (6 bases). Germline V CDR1 and CDR2: SGHVS, FQNEAQ. This CDR3 is 15 amino acids long. V gave up 4 bases and J gave up 4 bases, with 17 bases separating them. Full variable domain (rest looked up from reference TRBV7-8 and TRBJ2-7): GAGVSQSPRYKVAKRGQDVALRCDPISGHVSLFWYQQALGQGPEFLTYFQNEAQLDKSGLPSDRFFAERPEGSVSTLKIQRTQQEDSAVYLCASSSTRGGGYEQYFGPGTRLTVT.

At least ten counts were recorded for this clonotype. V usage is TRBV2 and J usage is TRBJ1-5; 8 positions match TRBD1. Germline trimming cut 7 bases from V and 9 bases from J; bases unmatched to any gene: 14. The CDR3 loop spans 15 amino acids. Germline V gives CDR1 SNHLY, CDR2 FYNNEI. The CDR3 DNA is TGTGCCAGCATCGACGACAGGGGCGGGGTAGGGCCCCAGCATTTT. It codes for CASIDDRGGVGPQHF.

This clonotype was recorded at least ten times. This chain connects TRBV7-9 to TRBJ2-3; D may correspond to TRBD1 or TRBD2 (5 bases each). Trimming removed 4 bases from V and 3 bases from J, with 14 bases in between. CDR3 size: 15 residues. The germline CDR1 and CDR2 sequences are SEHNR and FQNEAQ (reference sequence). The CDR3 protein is CASSSIGGNTDTQYF. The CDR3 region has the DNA TGTGCCAGCAGCTCAATTGGGGGTAATACAGATACGCAGTATTTT.

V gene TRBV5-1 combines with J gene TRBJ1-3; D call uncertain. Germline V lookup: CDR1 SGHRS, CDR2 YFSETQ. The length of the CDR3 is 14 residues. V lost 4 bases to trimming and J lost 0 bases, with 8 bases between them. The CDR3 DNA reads TGCGCCAGCAGCCCCGGGAGCTCTGGAAACACCATATATTTT. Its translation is CASSPGSSGNTIYF.

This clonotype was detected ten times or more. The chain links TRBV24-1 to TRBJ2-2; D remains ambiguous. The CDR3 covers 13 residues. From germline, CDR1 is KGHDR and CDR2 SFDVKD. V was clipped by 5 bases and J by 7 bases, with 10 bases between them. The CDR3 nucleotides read TGTGCCACCAGTGGGGCCTTAGTCGGGGAGCTGTTTTTT. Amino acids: CATSGALVGELFF.

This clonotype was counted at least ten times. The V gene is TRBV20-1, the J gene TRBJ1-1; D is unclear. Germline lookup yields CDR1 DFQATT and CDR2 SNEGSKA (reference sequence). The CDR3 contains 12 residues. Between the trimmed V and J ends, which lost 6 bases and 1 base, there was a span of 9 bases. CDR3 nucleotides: TGCAGTGCGCCCCCGGGGAACACTGAAGCTTTCTTT. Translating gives CSAPPGNTEAFF.

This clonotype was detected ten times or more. CDR3 amino acids: CASKTSGHTDTQYF. CDR3 sequence (DNA): TGTGCCAGCAAGACTAGCGGGCACACAGATACGCAGTATTTT. This chain connects TRBV2 to TRBJ2-3; 10 nucleotides match TRBD2. The CDR3 is 14 amino acids. From germline, CDR1 is SNHLY and CDR2 FYNNEI. The V and J ends lost 7 bases and 2 bases, in that order; junction bases with no gene match: 3.

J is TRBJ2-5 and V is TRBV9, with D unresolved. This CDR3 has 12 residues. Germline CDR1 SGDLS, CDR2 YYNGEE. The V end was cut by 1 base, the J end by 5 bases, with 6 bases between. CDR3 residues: CASSVYGETQYF. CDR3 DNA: TGTGCCAGCAGCGTATATGGGGAGACCCAGTACTTC.

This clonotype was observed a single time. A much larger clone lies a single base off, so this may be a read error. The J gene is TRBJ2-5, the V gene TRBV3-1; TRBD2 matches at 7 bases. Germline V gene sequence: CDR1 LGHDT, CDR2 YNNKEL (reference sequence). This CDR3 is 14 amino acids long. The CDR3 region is CASNRDYTQETLYF. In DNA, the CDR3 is TGTGCCAGCAACCGGGACTATACTCAAGAGACCCTGTACTTC.

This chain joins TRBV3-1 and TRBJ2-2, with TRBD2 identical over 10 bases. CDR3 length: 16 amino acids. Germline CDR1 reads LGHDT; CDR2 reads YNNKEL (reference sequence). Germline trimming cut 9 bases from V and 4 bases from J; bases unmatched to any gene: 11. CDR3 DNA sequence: TGTGCCAGTCGTCGGACTAGCGGAGGCCTCACCGGGGAGCTGTTTTTT. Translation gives CASRRTSGGLTGELFF.

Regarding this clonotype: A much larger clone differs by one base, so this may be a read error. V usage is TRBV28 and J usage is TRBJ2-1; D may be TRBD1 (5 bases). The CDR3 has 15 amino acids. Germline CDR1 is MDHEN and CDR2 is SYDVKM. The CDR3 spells CASGTAGSTYSEQFF. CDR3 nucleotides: TGTGCCAGCGGTACCGCAGGGTCAACCTACAGTGAGCAGTTCTTC.

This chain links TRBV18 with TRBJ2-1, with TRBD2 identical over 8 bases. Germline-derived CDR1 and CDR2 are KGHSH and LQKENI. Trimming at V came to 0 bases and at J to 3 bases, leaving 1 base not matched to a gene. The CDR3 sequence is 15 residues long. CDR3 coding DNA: TGTGCCAGCTCACCACCCCGGGGGGGCTACAATGAGCAGTTCTTC. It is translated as CASSPPRGGYNEQFF.

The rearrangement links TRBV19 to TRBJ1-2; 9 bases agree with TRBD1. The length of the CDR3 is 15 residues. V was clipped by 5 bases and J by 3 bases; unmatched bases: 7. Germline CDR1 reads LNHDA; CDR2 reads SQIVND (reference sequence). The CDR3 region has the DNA TGTGCCAGTAGTCCCTGGACAGGGGAGGACTATGGCTACACCTTC. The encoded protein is CASSPWTGEDYGYTF.

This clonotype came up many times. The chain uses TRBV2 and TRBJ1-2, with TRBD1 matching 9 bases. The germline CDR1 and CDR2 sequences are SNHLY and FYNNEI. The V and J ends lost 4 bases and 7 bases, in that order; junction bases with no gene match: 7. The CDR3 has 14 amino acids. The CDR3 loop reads CASSVEDRGGGYTF. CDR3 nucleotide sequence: TGTGCCAGCAGTGTCGAGGACAGGGGAGGTGGCTACACCTTC.

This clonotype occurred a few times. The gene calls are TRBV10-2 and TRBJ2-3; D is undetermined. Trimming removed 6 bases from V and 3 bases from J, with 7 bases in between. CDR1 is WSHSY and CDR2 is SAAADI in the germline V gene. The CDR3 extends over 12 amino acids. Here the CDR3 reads CASRPGTDTQYF. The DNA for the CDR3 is TGCGCCAGCAGGCCCGGGACAGATACGCAGTATTTT.

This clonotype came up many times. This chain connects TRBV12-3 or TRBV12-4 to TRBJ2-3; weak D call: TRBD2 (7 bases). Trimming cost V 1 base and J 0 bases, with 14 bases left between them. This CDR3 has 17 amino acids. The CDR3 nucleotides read TGTGCCAGCAGTTTAGGGATCGGGGGGCGTAGCACAGATACGCAGTATTTT. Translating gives CASSLGIGGRSTDTQYF.

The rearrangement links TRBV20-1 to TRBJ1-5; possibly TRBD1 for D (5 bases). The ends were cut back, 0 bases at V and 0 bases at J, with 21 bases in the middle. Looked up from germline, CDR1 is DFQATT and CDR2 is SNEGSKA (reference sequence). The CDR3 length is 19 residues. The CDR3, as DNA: TGCAGTGCTAGAGACGAGCCAGGGCTTCATATACATAGCAATCAGCCCCAGCATTTT. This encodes CSARDEPGLHIHSNQPQHF.